This entry lists 3 T cell receptor beta chains sequenced from one sample in a study of beta chain features in type 1 diabetes. The whole isolated RNA underwent reverse transcription, so sequencing captured expressed TCRB transcripts. Assay: immunoSEQ multiplex PCR; the TCRdb copy retains only in-frame clones and omits some. The sample contains approximately 150,000 clones, about 10% of which appear only once. The material sequenced was naive CD4+ T cells from blood. All receptors derive from a man between 18 and 29 years old in good health.

The V call is TRBV7-3, the J call TRBJ2-7, with TRBD1 matching over 10 bases. Trimming at V came to 5 bases and at J to 5 bases, leaving 6 bases not matched to a gene. The CDR3 is 14 amino acids. The V gene's germline CDR1 is SGHTA and CDR2 FQGTGA. CDR3: CASSGGDRGHEQYF. CDR3 DNA: TGTGCCAGCAGCGGGGGGGACAGGGGCCACGAGCAGTACTTC.

This clone was observed a few times. The chain is built from TRBV28 and TRBJ2-7; the match to TRBD1 covers 7 bases. The CDR3 length is 15 residues. Germline CDR1 is MDHEN and CDR2 is SYDVKM. The trim removed 6 bases at V and 2 bases at J, leaving 10 bases unmatched. The CDR3 nucleotides are TGTGCCAGCAGCTCGACAGGGATAGCCCCCTACGAGCAGTACTTC. Translation: CASSSTGIAPYEQYF. Drawing the rest from reference TRBV28 and TRBJ2-7, the complete variable domain is DVKVTQSSRYLVKRTGEKVFLECVQDMDHENMFWYRQDPGLGLRLIYFSYDVKMKEKGDIPEGYSVSREKKERFSLILESASTNQTSMYLCASSSTGIAPYEQYFGPGTRLTVT.

This clone was seen many times. The V and J genes are TRBV25-1 and TRBJ2-5; TRBD2 matches at 8 bases. V shed 3 bases, J shed 6 bases, and the junction held 6 bases outside the gene matches. CDR1 is MGHDK, CDR2 SYGVNS, per germline. The CDR3 covers 14 residues. CDR3 DNA: TGTGCCAGCAGTGATAGCGGGGTCATTCAGACCCAGTACTTC. It specifies CASSDSGVIQTQYF.